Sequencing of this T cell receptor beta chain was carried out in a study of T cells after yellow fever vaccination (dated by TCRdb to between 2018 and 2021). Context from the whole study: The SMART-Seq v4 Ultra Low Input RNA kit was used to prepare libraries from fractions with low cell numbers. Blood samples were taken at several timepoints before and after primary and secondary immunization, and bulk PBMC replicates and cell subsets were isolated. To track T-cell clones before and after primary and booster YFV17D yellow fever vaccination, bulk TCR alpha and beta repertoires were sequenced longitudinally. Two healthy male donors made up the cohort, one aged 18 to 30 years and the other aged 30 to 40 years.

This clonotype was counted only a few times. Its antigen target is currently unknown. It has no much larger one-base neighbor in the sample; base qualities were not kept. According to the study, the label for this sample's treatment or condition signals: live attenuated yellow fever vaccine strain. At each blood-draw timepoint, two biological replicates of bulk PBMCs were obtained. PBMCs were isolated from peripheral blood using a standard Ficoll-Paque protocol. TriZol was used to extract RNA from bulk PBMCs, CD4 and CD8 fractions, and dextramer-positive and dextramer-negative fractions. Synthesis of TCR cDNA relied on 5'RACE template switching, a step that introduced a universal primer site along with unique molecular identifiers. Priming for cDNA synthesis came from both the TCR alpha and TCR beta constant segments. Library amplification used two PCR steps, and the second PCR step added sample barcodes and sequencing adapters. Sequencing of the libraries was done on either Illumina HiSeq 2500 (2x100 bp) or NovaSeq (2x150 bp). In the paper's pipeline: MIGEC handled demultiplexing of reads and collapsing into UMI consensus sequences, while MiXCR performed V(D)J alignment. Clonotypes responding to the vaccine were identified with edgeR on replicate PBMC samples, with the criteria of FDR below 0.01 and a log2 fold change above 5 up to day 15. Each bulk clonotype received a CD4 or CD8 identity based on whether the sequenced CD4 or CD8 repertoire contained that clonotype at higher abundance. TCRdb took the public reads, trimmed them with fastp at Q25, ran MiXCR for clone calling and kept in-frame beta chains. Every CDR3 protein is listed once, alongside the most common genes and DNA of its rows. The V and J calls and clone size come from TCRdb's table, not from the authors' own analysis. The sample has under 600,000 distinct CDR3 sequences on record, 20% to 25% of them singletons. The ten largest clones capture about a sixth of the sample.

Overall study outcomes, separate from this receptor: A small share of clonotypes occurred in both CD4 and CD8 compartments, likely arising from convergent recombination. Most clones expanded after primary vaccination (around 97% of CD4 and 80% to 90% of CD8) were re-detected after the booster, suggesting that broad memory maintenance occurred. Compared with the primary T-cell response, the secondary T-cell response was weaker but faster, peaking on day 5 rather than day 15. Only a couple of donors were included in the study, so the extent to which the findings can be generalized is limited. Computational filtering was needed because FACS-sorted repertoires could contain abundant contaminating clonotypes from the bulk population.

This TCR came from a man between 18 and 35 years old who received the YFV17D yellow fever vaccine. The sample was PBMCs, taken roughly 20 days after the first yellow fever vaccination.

The CDR3 region: CSSSGGGETQYF. The DNA reads TGCAGCTCCTCCGGGGGCGGCGAGACCCAGTACTTC. Recombination joined TRBV29-1 with TRBJ2-5; the D gene is perhaps TRBD1 or TRBD2, each of them matching over 6 bases. V is shortened by 8 bases, J by 5 bases, and the region joining them spans 15 bases. From its cysteine to its phenylalanine, the CDR3 spans 12 amino acids. Only CDR3 DNA remains: 36 bases, in frame from the first base. The germline V gene specifies SQVTM as CDR1 and ANQGSEA as CDR2.